This T cell receptor beta chain was observed in a study of cytomegalovirus exposure and HLA in healthy donors. Healthy individuals who donated bone marrow served as the donors. Concerning this clone itself: The antigen remains unidentified.

13 Jbeta primers and 60 Vbeta primers were used for the PCR. Using immunoSEQ multiplex PCR, the repertoire was profiled, and TCRdb retains in-frame clones only, with some absent. There are about 200,000 clones in the sample; around 88% occur only once, and approximately 1.8% lies in the top ten. The germline V gene encodes CDR1 SGHVS and CDR2 FQNEAQ. The V gene lost 1 base and the J gene lost 7 bases, with 10 bases spanning the gap. CDR3 size: 13 residues. General study results and limits: In a later analysis, several top co-occurrence clusters appeared linked to parvovirus B19, influenza, CMV and Epstein-Barr virus. Within an earlier analysis, most TCR beta V segments proved productive either about 90% or about 30% of the time.

The source is a man aged 40-55 years in good health and CMV-seropositive. The V and J genes are TRBV7-8 and TRBJ2-5, with TRBD1 as a possible D gene (5 bases). The specimen sequenced was PBMCs. The CDR3 DNA reads as TGTGCCAGCAGCTTAGAAAGTGGGGCGACCCAGTACTTC. The encoded protein is CASSLESGATQYF.